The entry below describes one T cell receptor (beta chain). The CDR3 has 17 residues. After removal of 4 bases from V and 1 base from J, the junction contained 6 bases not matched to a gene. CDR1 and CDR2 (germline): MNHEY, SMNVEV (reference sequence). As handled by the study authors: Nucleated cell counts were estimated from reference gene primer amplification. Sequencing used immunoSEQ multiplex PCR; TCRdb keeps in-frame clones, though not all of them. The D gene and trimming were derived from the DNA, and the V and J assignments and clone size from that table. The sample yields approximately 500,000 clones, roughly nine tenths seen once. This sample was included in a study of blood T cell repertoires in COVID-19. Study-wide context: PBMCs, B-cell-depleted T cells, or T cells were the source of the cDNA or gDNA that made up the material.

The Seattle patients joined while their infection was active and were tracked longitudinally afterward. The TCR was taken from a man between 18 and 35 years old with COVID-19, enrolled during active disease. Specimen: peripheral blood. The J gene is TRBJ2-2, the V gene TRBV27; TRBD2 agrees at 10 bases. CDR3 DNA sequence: TGTGCCAGCAGTTCCCCCCGGACTAGCGGGAACACCGGGGAGCTGTTTTTT. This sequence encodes CASSSPRTSGNTGELFF.